The 22 T cell receptor beta chains below come from one sample, sequenced in a study of T and B cells in COVID-19 patients. TRB rearrangements were amplified by multiplex PCR with BIOMED2 TRB-A/B primers. TCRdb re-called the multiplex PCR reads with MiXCR, one entry per CDR3 protein. Of 4,000 to 5,500 distinct CDR3 sequences in the sample, roughly 27% were seen once. TRB was amplified from about 260-540 ng of blood genomic DNA. Sample: blood. These receptors all come from a human donor with active COVID-19.

This clonotype is large in the sample. The J gene is TRBJ2-6, the V gene TRBV6-5; D remains unclear. Trimming took 2 bases from V and 3 from J, leaving 2 bases between them. This CDR3 spans 13 amino acids. CDR1 and CDR2 (germline): MNHEY, SVGAGI. The CDR3 DNA sequence: TGTGCCAGCAGTTACGGTGGGGCCAACGTCCTGACTTTC. Its protein is CASSYGGANVLTF.

This clonotype qualifies as medium-sized. This chain uses TRBV30 with TRBJ2-6, with D hard to call. The ends were cut back, 4 bases at V and 6 bases at J, with 4 bases in the middle. The CDR3 contains 11 residues. In germline, CDR1 is GTSNPN, CDR2 SVGIG (reference sequence). This CDR3 is CAWKPANVLTF. In DNA, the CDR3 is TGTGCCTGGAAGCCGGCCAACGTCCTGACTTTC.

The chain couples TRBV6-2 or TRBV6-3 to TRBJ1-1; D perhaps matches TRBD1 (6 bases). The CDR3 length is 14 residues. Germline-derived CDR1 and CDR2 are MNHEY and SVGEGT. Trimming removed 10 bases at V and 5 bases at J, with 20 bases between. The chain's CDR3 is CATRFGGARTEAFF. The DNA of the CDR3 is TGTGCCACCAGATTTGGGGGGGCGCGAACTGAAGCTTTCTTT.

The chain joins TRBV6-6 to TRBJ2-5, with 8 bases aligning to TRBD2. The CDR3 runs 15 residues. Germline CDR1 MNHNY, CDR2 SVGAGI (reference sequence). The V gene end was trimmed by 5 bases and the J gene end by 2 bases; junction bases not matched to a gene: 7. The CDR3 protein is CASSTNGLAQETQYF. Written as DNA, the CDR3 is TGTGCCAGCAGTACCAACGGACTAGCTCAAGAGACCCAGTACTTC.

In its sample, this clonotype is medium-sized. The rearrangement joins TRBV12-3 or TRBV12-4 to TRBJ2-7; TRBD1 might be the D (6 bases). With 5 bases removed from V and 5 bases from J, the gap between germline ends came to 13 bases. The CDR3 is 13 residues long. CDR3 region: CASSVKQGNEQYF. CDR3 bases: TGTGCCAGCAGTGTTAAACAGGGCAACGAGCAGTACTTC.

Sample share makes this clonotype medium-sized. CDR3 protein: CASKVGDRGEYEQYF. In DNA form, the CDR3 reads TGTGCCAGTAAGGTCGGGGACAGGGGGGAGTACGAGCAGTACTTC. J is TRBJ2-7 and V is TRBV19, with 11 positions matching TRBD1. The J segment lost 4 bases and the V segment lost 7 bases, leaving 9 bases of the junction unmatched. Per germline, CDR1 LNHDA and CDR2 SQIVND (reference sequence). The CDR3 consists of 15 residues.

In its sample, this clonotype ranks as medium-sized. This rearrangement joins TRBV5-6 to TRBJ2-7; TRBD1 agrees at 9 bases. Germline V lookup: CDR1 SGHDT, CDR2 YYEEEE. V dropped 4 bases and J dropped 11; count of bases not matched to a gene: 16. The CDR3 has 15 residues. CDR3 sequence reads: CASSMPGQGPRVEYF. The DNA of the CDR3 is TGTGCCAGCAGCATGCCGGGACAGGGTCCGCGTGTGGAGTACTTC.

This chain links TRBV10-3 with TRBJ1-1; D remains unclear. V was clipped by 1 base and J by 4 bases, with 13 bases between them. Germline CDR1 and CDR2: ENHRY and SYGVKD. This CDR3 is 15 amino acids long. DNA for the CDR3: TGTGCCATCAGTGAGTTCGTCTCGGCGAGCACTGAAGCTTTCTTT. Amino acids: CAISEFVSASTEAFF.

Concerning this clonotype itself: At one of its ends the junction is not consistent with the germline gene, which may arise from a read error. The chain links TRBV5-6 to TRBJ2-5; D perhaps matches TRBD1 (5 bases). Per germline, CDR1 SGHDT and CDR2 YYEEEE. This CDR3 is built from 14 residues. CDR3 in amino acids: CASSSRQFMETQYF. The CDR3 coding sequence is TGCGCCAGCAGCTCACGACAGTTTATGGAGACCCAGTACTTC.

This clonotype was seen only a few times. The rearrangement uses TRBV6-6 and TRBJ2-1; D is unresolved. V was clipped by 8 bases and J by 0 bases, with 17 bases between them. The V gene's germline CDR1 is MNHNY and CDR2 SVGAGI (reference sequence). There are 16 residues in the CDR3. CDR3 protein: CASSRLWPSSYNEQFF. The CDR3 nucleotides are TGTGCCAGCTCAAGGCTCTGGCCTAGCTCCTACAATGAGCAGTTCTTC.

By proportion, this clonotype is medium-sized (0.01 to 0.1%). V gene TRBV6-2 or TRBV6-3 combines with J gene TRBJ2-1, with 12 bases matching TRBD2. Germline lookup yields CDR1 MNHEY and CDR2 SVGEGT. Losses at the gene ends were 8 bases for V and 4 bases for J; bases not matched to a gene: 12. The CDR3 runs 17 residues. CDR3 region: CASRPRLAGDTYNEQFF. CDR3 DNA sequence: TGTGCCAGCCGCCCTAGACTAGCGGGAGACACGTACAATGAGCAGTTCTTC.

The V gene is TRBV12-3 or TRBV12-4, the J gene TRBJ2-7; tentatively, D is TRBD2 (6 bases). The CDR3 totals 14 residues. Trimming took off 6 bases at V and 3 bases at J, with 15 bases between the two ends. Here the CDR3 DNA reads TGTGCCAGCAGCCTGGGGGGTGTGGGCTACGAGCAGTACTTC. Translation gives CASSLGGVGYEQYF.

The gene calls are TRBV7-2 and TRBJ2-2, with a tentative D call TRBD2 (6 bases). The CDR3 has 14 residues. From germline, CDR1 is SGHTA and CDR2 FQGNSA. The V end lost 8 bases, the J end lost 6 bases, and 16 bases lay between the germline ends. The CDR3 loop is CASGGSGGSGELFF. Here the CDR3 DNA reads TGTGCCAGCGGCGGTAGCGGTGGTTCCGGGGAGCTGTTTTTT.

The chain has TRBV18 and TRBJ2-7, with 8 bases aligning to TRBD1. V was clipped by 2 bases and J by 4 bases; unmatched bases: 7. The CDR3 sequence is 15 residues long. Germline V gene lookup returns CDR1 KGHSH and CDR2 LQKENI. The CDR3 bases are TGTGCCAGCTCACCAGGCGGACAGGGCCCGTACGAGCAGTACTTC. This sequence encodes CASSPGGQGPYEQYF.

This clonotype rates as medium-sized. The chain carries TRBV29-1 and TRBJ2-7, with 9 bases identical to TRBD2. CDR1 SQVTM and CDR2 ANQGSEA come from the germline V gene. The CDR3 contains 16 residues. The junction had 11 bases not matched to a gene; V was cut back by 1 base and J by 4 bases. In DNA form, the CDR3 reads TGCAGCGTTGAAGCAAGTCTAGCGGGGAGAAGGTACGAGCAGTACTTC. This sequence encodes CSVEASLAGRRYEQYF.

In its sample, this clonotype was seen once. The chain links TRBV20-1 to TRBJ1-1, with D possibly being TRBD1 (5 bases). Germline V gene data show CDR1 as DFQATT and CDR2 as SNEGSKA (reference sequence). The CDR3 extends over 14 amino acids. The V end was cut by 0 bases, the J end by 0 bases, with 8 bases between. CDR3 loop: CSARDGGLNTEAFF. CDR3 DNA: TGCAGTGCTAGAGATGGGGGGTTGAACACTGAAGCTTTCTTT.

The CDR3 reads CASSPNLYGTRAYEQYF. The CDR3 region has the DNA TGTGCCAGCTCACCCAACCTTTACGGGACAAGGGCCTACGAGCAGTACTTC. J is TRBJ2-7 and V is TRBV5-6; tentative D call: TRBD1 (6 bases). Germline assignment: CDR1 SGHDT and CDR2 YYEEEE. The CDR3 spans 17 residues. V was trimmed by 7 bases and J by 2 bases, leaving 25 bases between them.

The rearrangement uses TRBV14 and TRBJ2-5; 9 nucleotides match TRBD2. J gave up 4 bases and V 5 bases, and 8 bases lay outside the gene matches. Germline V gene lookup returns CDR1 SGHDN and CDR2 FVKESK. The CDR3 has 15 residues. As DNA, the CDR3 is TGTGCCAGCAGCACAACAAGCGGGAGGCGAGAGACCCAGTACTTC. Encoded protein: CASSTTSGRRETQYF. Looking up the rest from reference TRBV14 and TRBJ2-5 gives the full variable domain: EAGVTQFPSHSVIEKGQTVTLRCDPISGHDNLYWYRRVMGKEIKFLLHFVKESKQDESGMPNNRFLAERTGGTYSTLKVQPAELEDSGVYFCASSTTSGRRETQYFGPGTRLLVL.

This clonotype was observed a handful of times. The chain combines TRBV6-1 with TRBJ2-1; the D gene could be TRBD1 or TRBD2 (5 bases each). Trimming took off 6 bases at V and 7 bases at J, with 19 bases between the two ends. The CDR3 consists of 15 residues. Germline V CDR1 and CDR2: MNHNS, SASEGT. The CDR3 spells CASSEGLAEINEQFF. The CDR3, as DNA: TGTGCCAGCAGCGAGGGGCTCGCCGAAATAAATGAGCAGTTCTTC.

The genes are TRBV20-1 and TRBJ2-5; TRBD2 is a possible D gene (6 bases). With 0 bases removed from V and 2 bases from J, the gap between germline ends came to 10 bases. Looked up from germline, CDR1 is DFQATT and CDR2 is SNEGSKA (reference sequence). The CDR3 has 14 residues. The CDR3, as DNA: TGCAGTGCTAGAGACCTCGGGGGACAAGAGACCCAGTACTTC. Residues: CSARDLGGQETQYF.

The chain links TRBV6-2 or TRBV6-3 to TRBJ1-5, with a possible D match to TRBD1 (5 bases). Trimming removed 2 bases from V and 6 bases from J, with 17 bases in between. Germline V gene lookup returns CDR1 MNHEY and CDR2 SVGEGT. The CDR3 sequence is 16 residues long. The CDR3: CASSYDAGIVAQPQHF. CDR3 DNA: TGTGCCAGCAGTTACGATGCAGGGATTGTGGCTCAGCCCCAGCATTTT.

This clonotype has more than one count but fewer than ten. This rearrangement joins TRBV15 to TRBJ2-1; 8 nucleotides align to TRBD2. The trim removed 3 bases at V and 0 bases at J, leaving 4 bases unmatched. The CDR3 consists of 16 residues. Germline-derived CDR1 and CDR2 are LNHNV and YYDKDF (reference sequence). The CDR3 sequence: CATSRDREGSYNEQFF. CDR3 in DNA: TGTGCCACCAGCAGGGATCGGGAGGGCTCCTACAATGAGCAGTTCTTC.